What follows describes a single T cell receptor beta chain. This sample is part of a study of patients and donors after allogeneic stem cell transplantation. The CDR3 extends over 17 amino acids. TCRdb recomputed calls from the RT-PCR reads with MiXCR, one row per CDR3 protein. The table has tens of thousands of distinct CDR3 sequences, roughly 7.3% seen once; the top ten hold almost 50%. The TCR originated in a human donor who was either an allogeneic HSCT recipient or a stem cell or donor lymphocyte infusion donor (not recorded which). It is not recorded whose cells these are; they may come from a transplant donor. The gene calls are TRBV21-1 and TRBJ2-5; the DNA was not used to check the table's D call, TRBD2. TRBV21-1 is termed a pseudogene. Sequenced material: blood, either unsorted or a sorted T cell fraction (not recorded which). For the CDR3, the DNA is TGTGCCAGCAGCAAATTTGTAGGGCCCGTAGTGGGGGAGACCCAGTACTTC. It yields the protein CASSKFVGPVVGETQYF.